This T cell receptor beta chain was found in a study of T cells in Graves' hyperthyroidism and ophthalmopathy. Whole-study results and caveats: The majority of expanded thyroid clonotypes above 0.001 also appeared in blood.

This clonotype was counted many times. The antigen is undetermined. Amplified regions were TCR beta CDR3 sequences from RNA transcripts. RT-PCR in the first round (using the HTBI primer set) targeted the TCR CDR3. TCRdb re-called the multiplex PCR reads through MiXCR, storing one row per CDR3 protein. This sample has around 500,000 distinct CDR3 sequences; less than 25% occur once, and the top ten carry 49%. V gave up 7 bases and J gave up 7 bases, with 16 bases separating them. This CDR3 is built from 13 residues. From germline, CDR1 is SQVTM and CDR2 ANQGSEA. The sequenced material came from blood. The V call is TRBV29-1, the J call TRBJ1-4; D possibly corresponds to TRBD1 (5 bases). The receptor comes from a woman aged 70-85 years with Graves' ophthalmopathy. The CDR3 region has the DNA TGCAGCGCTGCGAGGGGTGGAGGTGAAAAACTGTTTTTT. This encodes CSAARGGGEKLFF.